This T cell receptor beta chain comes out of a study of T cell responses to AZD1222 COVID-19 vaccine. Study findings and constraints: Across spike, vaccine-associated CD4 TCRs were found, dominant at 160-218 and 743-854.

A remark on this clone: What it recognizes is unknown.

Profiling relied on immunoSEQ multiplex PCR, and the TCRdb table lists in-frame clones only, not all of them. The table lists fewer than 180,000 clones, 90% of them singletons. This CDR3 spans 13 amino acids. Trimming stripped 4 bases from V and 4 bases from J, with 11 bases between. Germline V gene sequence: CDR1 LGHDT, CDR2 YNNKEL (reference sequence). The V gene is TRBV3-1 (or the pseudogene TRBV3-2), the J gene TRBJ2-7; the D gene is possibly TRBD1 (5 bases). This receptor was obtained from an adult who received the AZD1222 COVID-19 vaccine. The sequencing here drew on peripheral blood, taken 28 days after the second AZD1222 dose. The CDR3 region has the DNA TGTGCCAGCAGCCCTTACCAGGGTTACGAGCAGTACTTC. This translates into CASSPYQGYEQYF.